This T cell receptor beta chain derives from a study of response to subunit inactivated influenza vaccine. For this clonotype: Its matching antigen is unknown.

Germline V gene data show CDR1 as DFQATT and CDR2 as SNEGSKA (reference sequence). This CDR3 has 15 amino acids. V was pared by 1 base and J by 4 bases, with 15 bases between. Findings of the study overall: Every seasonal influenza vaccination brings in few new T cells, the authors suggested.

TCRdb called the RT-PCR reads again in MiXCR, with one record for every CDR3 protein. This sample carries 160,000 or so distinct CDR3 sequences, roughly a tenth of them seen once, and the ten largest clones take roughly an eighth. The V and J genes are TRBV20-1 and TRBJ2-3; D ambiguous. This material consisted of non-naive T cells sorted from PBMCs, taken more than 35 days after vaccination. This TCR was recovered from a man aged 45-65 years who received an inactivated influenza vaccine. CDR3 coding DNA: TGCAGTGCTAGAGCCCCGCCCCCCAAGCCAGATACGCAGTATTTT. Its translation: CSARAPPPKPDTQYF.